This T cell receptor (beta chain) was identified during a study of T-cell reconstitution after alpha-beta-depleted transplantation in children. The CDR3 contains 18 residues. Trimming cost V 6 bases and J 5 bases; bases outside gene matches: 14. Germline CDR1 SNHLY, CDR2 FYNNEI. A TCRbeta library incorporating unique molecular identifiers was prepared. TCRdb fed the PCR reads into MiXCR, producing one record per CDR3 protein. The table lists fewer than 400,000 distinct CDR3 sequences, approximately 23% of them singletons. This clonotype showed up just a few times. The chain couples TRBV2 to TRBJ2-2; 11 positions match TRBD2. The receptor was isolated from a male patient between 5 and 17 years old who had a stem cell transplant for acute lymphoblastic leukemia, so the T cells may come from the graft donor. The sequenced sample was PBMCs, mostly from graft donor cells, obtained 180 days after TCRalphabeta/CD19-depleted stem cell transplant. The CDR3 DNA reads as TGTGCCAGCAGCCCCACTCTAGCGGGAGGCCAGTTAACCGGGGAGCTGTTTTTT. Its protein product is CASSPTLAGGQLTGELFF.